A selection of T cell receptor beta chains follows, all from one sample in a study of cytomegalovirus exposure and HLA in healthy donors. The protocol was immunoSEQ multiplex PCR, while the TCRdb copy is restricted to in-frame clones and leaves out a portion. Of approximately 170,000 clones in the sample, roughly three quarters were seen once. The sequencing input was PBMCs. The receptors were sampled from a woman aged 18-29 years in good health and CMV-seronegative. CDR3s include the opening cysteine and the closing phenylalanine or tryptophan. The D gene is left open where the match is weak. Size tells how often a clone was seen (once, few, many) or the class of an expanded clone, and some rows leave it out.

CDR3nt: TGTGCCAGCAGCACCCTCTCGCAGGGCTCCTATAATTCACCCCTCCACTTT; CDR3aa: CASSTLSQGSYNSPLHF; j_gene: TRBJ1-6; d_gene: .; abundance: .; v_gene: TRBV5-6
CDR3nt: TGTGCCAGTAGTATAGGTCGACAGCCTCAGCCCCAGCATTTT; CDR3aa: CASSIGRQPQPQHF; j_gene: TRBJ1-5; d_gene: .; abundance: once; v_gene: TRBV19
CDR3nt: TGCGCCAGCAGCTTGGATGGCAGGGGTCATGCCTTAGCCAAAAACATTCAGTACTTC; CDR3aa: CASSLDGRGHALAKNIQYF; j_gene: TRBJ2-4; d_gene: .; abundance: .; v_gene: TRBV5-1
CDR3nt: TGTGCCAGCAGCTTGAACACCGGGACAGGGGTTTTTACGCAGTATTTT; CDR3aa: CASSLNTGTGVFTQYF; j_gene: TRBJ2-3; d_gene: TRBD1; abundance: .; v_gene: TRBV11-3
CDR3nt: TGTGCCAGCAGCGTAGCCAGCGGGGGACCAGATACGCAGTATTTT; CDR3aa: CASSVASGGPDTQYF; j_gene: TRBJ2-3; d_gene: TRBD2; abundance: .; v_gene: TRBV9
CDR3nt: TGTGCCAGCAGGGAAACAGGGGTGGGTTCACCCCTCCACTTT; CDR3aa: CASRETGVGSPLHF; j_gene: TRBJ1-6; d_gene: TRBD1; abundance: .; v_gene: TRBV2
CDR3nt: TGCAGCGTACAACAGGGTTATGGCTACACCTTC; CDR3aa: CSVQQGYGYTF; j_gene: TRBJ1-2; d_gene: .; abundance: .; v_gene: TRBV29-1
CDR3nt: TGTGCCAGCAGTCTGATGGGACAGCAAAACTATGGCTACACCTTC; CDR3aa: CASSLMGQQNYGYTF; j_gene: TRBJ1-2; d_gene: TRBD1; abundance: .; v_gene: TRBV28
CDR3nt: TGTGCCAGCAGCCTATCGTCAGATACGCAGTATTTT; CDR3aa: CASSLSSDTQYF; j_gene: TRBJ2-3; d_gene: .; abundance: once; v_gene: TRBV7-9
CDR3nt: TGCAGCGTTTCTCCGAGCTCCTACAATGAGCAGTTCTTC; CDR3aa: CSVSPSSYNEQFF; j_gene: TRBJ2-1; d_gene: .; abundance: few; v_gene: TRBV29-1
CDR3nt: TGTGCCAGCAGCGGGGGGGGGCTGGGGGCTAACTATGGCTACACCTTC; CDR3aa: CASSGGGLGANYGYTF; j_gene: TRBJ1-2; d_gene: .; abundance: .; v_gene: TRBV9
CDR3nt: TGTGCCAGCAGCTTAGGCCCAGAAATTGAAGCTTTCTTT; CDR3aa: CASSLGPEIEAFF; j_gene: TRBJ1-1; d_gene: .; abundance: .; v_gene: TRBV11-2
CDR3nt: TGTGCCAGCAGCTTAGGCTCCCCGAACACCGGGGAGCTGTTTTTT; CDR3aa: CASSLGSPNTGELFF; j_gene: TRBJ2-2; d_gene: .; abundance: .; v_gene: TRBV7-3
CDR3nt: TGTGCCATCAGTGAAACCACAGGGGCTCAGCCCCAGCATTTT; CDR3aa: CAISETTGAQPQHF; j_gene: TRBJ1-5; d_gene: TRBD1; abundance: .; v_gene: TRBV10-3
CDR3nt: TGTGCCAGCAGCGACGGGACAGGCGCTAACTATGGCTACACCTTC; CDR3aa: CASSDGTGANYGYTF; j_gene: TRBJ1-2; d_gene: TRBD1; abundance: .; v_gene: TRBV6-1
CDR3nt: TGTGCCATGAGACAGGGGGCGAACACCGGGGAGCTGTTTTTT; CDR3aa: CAMRQGANTGELFF; j_gene: TRBJ2-2; d_gene: TRBD1; abundance: .; v_gene: TRBV19
CDR3nt: TGTGCCAGCAGGTACAAAGCTGGCGACAAGAACGAGCAGTACTTC; CDR3aa: CASRYKAGDKNEQYF; j_gene: TRBJ2-7; d_gene: .; abundance: few; v_gene: TRBV6-5
CDR3nt: TGCGCCAGCAGCCAGGGGGGACAGGGGGCAACAGATACGCAGTATTTT; CDR3aa: CASSQGGQGATDTQYF; j_gene: TRBJ2-3; d_gene: TRBD1; abundance: .; v_gene: TRBV4-1
CDR3nt: TGTGCCAGCAGTCCCCAACAGGGGGCCACAGATACGCAGTATTTT; CDR3aa: CASSPQQGATDTQYF; j_gene: TRBJ2-3; d_gene: TRBD1; abundance: .; v_gene: TRBV28
CDR3nt: TGTGCCAGCAGCCCCTCGGGGGGGGGAGAGACCCAGTACTTC; CDR3aa: CASSPSGGGETQYF; j_gene: TRBJ2-5; d_gene: TRBD2; abundance: .; v_gene: TRBV7-3
CDR3nt: TGTGCTAGCAGTCATTCGACAGGGAACACCGGGGAGCTGTTTTTT; CDR3aa: CASSHSTGNTGELFF; j_gene: TRBJ2-2; d_gene: .; abundance: .; v_gene: TRBV7-7
CDR3nt: TGTGCCAGCAGTGCCAGCGAGGGATCTCTGTTTTTT; CDR3aa: CASSASEGSLFF; j_gene: TRBJ1-4; d_gene: .; abundance: .; v_gene: TRBV6-1
CDR3nt: TGTGCCAGCAGAATCGACAGCCTCGAGCCCCAGCATTTT; CDR3aa: CASRIDSLEPQHF; j_gene: TRBJ1-5; d_gene: .; abundance: once; v_gene: TRBV6-6
CDR3nt: TGTGCCAGCAGCCAAAAAGTGATAGGGGGAACGTACGAGCAGTACTTC; CDR3aa: CASSQKVIGGTYEQYF; j_gene: TRBJ2-7; d_gene: .; abundance: .; v_gene: TRBV7-9
CDR3nt: TGTGCCAGTAGTACGACCGGAGCTAACTATGGCTACACCTTC; CDR3aa: CASSTTGANYGYTF; j_gene: TRBJ1-2; d_gene: .; abundance: once; v_gene: TRBV19
CDR3nt: TGTGCCACCAGCAATACGGAGGCTGAAGCTTTCTTT; CDR3aa: CATSNTEAEAFF; j_gene: TRBJ1-1; d_gene: .; abundance: .; v_gene: TRBV15
CDR3nt: TGTGCCAGCAGCGTGGGACTAGCGGGACGCGAGCAGTACTTC; CDR3aa: CASSVGLAGREQYF; j_gene: TRBJ2-7; d_gene: TRBD2; abundance: .; v_gene: TRBV9
CDR3nt: TGCGCCAGCAGTGATAGCGGGGGGTCCTACAATGAGCAGTTCTTC; CDR3aa: CASSDSGGSYNEQFF; j_gene: TRBJ2-1; d_gene: TRBD2; abundance: .; v_gene: TRBV10-2
CDR3nt: TGCAGCGTTGGGGACAGCCAGTATCAGCCCCAGCATTTT; CDR3aa: CSVGDSQYQPQHF; j_gene: TRBJ1-5; d_gene: TRBD1; abundance: once; v_gene: TRBV29-1
CDR3nt: TGCGCCAGCAGCCCGGGACAGGGAAATCAGCCCCAGCATTTT; CDR3aa: CASSPGQGNQPQHF; j_gene: TRBJ1-5; d_gene: TRBD1; abundance: .; v_gene: TRBV4-1
CDR3nt: TGTGCCAGCAGCCCGTGGCCAGGCACCGGGGAGCTGTTTTTT; CDR3aa: CASSPWPGTGELFF; j_gene: TRBJ2-2; d_gene: .; abundance: .; v_gene: TRBV6-5
CDR3nt: TGTGCCAGCAGCCCCACCCTAGGGACAGCTTTCTACGAGCAGTACTTC; CDR3aa: CASSPTLGTAFYEQYF; j_gene: TRBJ2-7; d_gene: TRBD1; abundance: .; v_gene: TRBV14
CDR3nt: TGTGCCAGCAGTTACTCGGGACTAGTCAGCAATGAGCAGTTCTTC; CDR3aa: CASSYSGLVSNEQFF; j_gene: TRBJ2-1; d_gene: TRBD2; abundance: .; v_gene: TRBV6-5
CDR3nt: TGTGCCATCAGTGGATACCCAGGGGAATACGGGGTGAACACTGAAGCTTTCTTT; CDR3aa: CAISGYPGEYGVNTEAFF; j_gene: TRBJ1-1; d_gene: .; abundance: few; v_gene: TRBV10-3
CDR3nt: TGTGCCAGCAGTTCCGCCGGGGTCAATGAGCAGTTCTTC; CDR3aa: CASSSAGVNEQFF; j_gene: TRBJ2-1; d_gene: .; abundance: .; v_gene: TRBV6-1
CDR3nt: TGTGCCTGGAGCTCTAAGGGACTCCAAGAGACCCAGTACTTC; CDR3aa: CAWSSKGLQETQYF; j_gene: TRBJ2-5; d_gene: .; abundance: .; v_gene: TRBV30
CDR3nt: TGTGCCATCGGCCCAGGGTCCGATTATGGCTACACCTTC; CDR3aa: CAIGPGSDYGYTF; j_gene: TRBJ1-2; d_gene: .; abundance: .; v_gene: TRBV10-3
CDR3nt: TGTGCCAGCATCTCGGGCACCGGGGAGCTGTTTTTT; CDR3aa: CASISGTGELFF; j_gene: TRBJ2-2; d_gene: .; abundance: .; v_gene: TRBV7-9
CDR3nt: TGTGCCGTGGGGATGGAGAGGGCAGATACGCAGTATTTT; CDR3aa: CAVGMERADTQYF; j_gene: TRBJ2-3; d_gene: .; abundance: .; v_gene: TRBV6-6
CDR3nt: TGTGCCTGGAGTGCCCCGGGACAGGGGCGAAACACCATATATTTT; CDR3aa: CAWSAPGQGRNTIYF; j_gene: TRBJ1-3; d_gene: TRBD1; abundance: .; v_gene: TRBV30
CDR3nt: TGCGCCAGCAGCCCTAGGACAGGGTCTGACACTGAAGCTTTCTTT; CDR3aa: CASSPRTGSDTEAFF; j_gene: TRBJ1-1; d_gene: TRBD1; abundance: .; v_gene: TRBV5-1
CDR3nt: TGTGCCAGCAGTTTAGAGGTGGGGGGGCCAGATACGCAGTATTTT; CDR3aa: CASSLEVGGPDTQYF; j_gene: TRBJ2-3; d_gene: .; abundance: .; v_gene: TRBV27
CDR3nt: TGTGCCAGTAAAAGTGGACTAGCGGGGACCACAGATACGCAGTATTTT; CDR3aa: CASKSGLAGTTDTQYF; j_gene: TRBJ2-3; d_gene: TRBD2; abundance: once; v_gene: TRBV19
CDR3nt: TGCGCCAGCAGCCAAGAGGGCAGGGGGACCTACGAGCAGTACTTC; CDR3aa: CASSQEGRGTYEQYF; j_gene: TRBJ2-7; d_gene: TRBD1; abundance: .; v_gene: TRBV4-1
CDR3nt: TGTGCCAGCAGCCCGACAGGGGGGGATGGCTACACCTTC; CDR3aa: CASSPTGGDGYTF; j_gene: TRBJ1-2; d_gene: TRBD1; abundance: once; v_gene: TRBV11-2
CDR3nt: TGTGCCACCAGCAGAGGGGTGACTAGCGGGATCTACGAGCAGTACTTC; CDR3aa: CATSRGVTSGIYEQYF; j_gene: TRBJ2-7; d_gene: TRBD2; abundance: .; v_gene: TRBV15
CDR3nt: TGTGCCAGCAGTACGGACAGGCACGAGCAGTACTTC; CDR3aa: CASSTDRHEQYF; j_gene: TRBJ2-7; d_gene: TRBD1; abundance: .; v_gene: TRBV6-6
CDR3nt: TGTGCCAGCAGACAGGGTACCTACGAGCAGTACTTC; CDR3aa: CASRQGTYEQYF; j_gene: TRBJ2-7; d_gene: .; abundance: .; v_gene: TRBV7-2
CDR3nt: TGTGCCAGCAGTTCCGGGACAGCTAATGAAAAACTGTTTTTT; CDR3aa: CASSSGTANEKLFF; j_gene: TRBJ1-4; d_gene: TRBD1; abundance: few; v_gene: TRBV25-1
CDR3nt: TGCGCCAGCAGCGGAGGTGGGGAGACCCAGTACTTC; CDR3aa: CASSGGGETQYF; j_gene: TRBJ2-5; d_gene: .; abundance: few; v_gene: TRBV5-1
CDR3nt: TGTGCCAGCAGCTTTCTAGCGGGAGCTACCAATGAGCAGTTCTTC; CDR3aa: CASSFLAGATNEQFF; j_gene: TRBJ2-1; d_gene: TRBD2; abundance: .; v_gene: TRBV7-8